This TCR beta chain was recorded in a study of blood T cell repertoires in COVID-19. Turning to the study itself: Both acute and convalescent COVID-19 samples were obtained from the United States, Italy and Spain. Sources were T cells, B-cell-depleted T cells, or PBMCs; the material itself was cDNA or gDNA.

The germline V gene encodes CDR1 SNHLY and CDR2 FYNNEI. Trimming at V came to 4 bases and at J to 2 bases, leaving 1 base not matched to a gene. This CDR3 region has 15 residues. Study processing details: Reference gene primer amplification gave estimated nucleated cell counts. The assay was immunoSEQ multiplex PCR, and TCRdb's table has in-frame clones only and misses some. That table furnishes V, J and clone size, whereas the DNA furnished D and trimming. This sample has about 280,000 clones, with roughly 86% found just once. The receptor was derived from a young man with active or convalescent COVID-19. Sequenced input: peripheral blood. The chain joins TRBV2 to TRBJ2-3; 12 nucleotides match TRBD2. CDR3 loop: CASSGLAGDTDTQYF. CDR3 in DNA: TGTGCCAGCAGTGGACTAGCGGGGGACACAGATACGCAGTATTTT.